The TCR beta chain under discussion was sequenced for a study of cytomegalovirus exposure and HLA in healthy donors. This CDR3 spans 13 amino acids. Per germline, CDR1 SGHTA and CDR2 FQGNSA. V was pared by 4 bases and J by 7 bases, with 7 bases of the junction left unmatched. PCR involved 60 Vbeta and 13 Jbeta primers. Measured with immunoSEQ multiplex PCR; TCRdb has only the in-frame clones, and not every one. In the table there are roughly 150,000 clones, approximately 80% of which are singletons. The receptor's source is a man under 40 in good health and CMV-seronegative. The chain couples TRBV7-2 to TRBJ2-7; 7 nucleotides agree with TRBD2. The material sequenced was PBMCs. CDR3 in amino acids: CASSSGGSREQYF. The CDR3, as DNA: TGTGCCAGCAGCTCGGGAGGATCGCGGGAGCAGTACTTC.